This T cell receptor beta chain was sequenced for a study of T cell responses to AZD1222 COVID-19 vaccine. Notes on the study in general: Baseline serostatus was positive in only a handful of AZD1222 recipients. Clonal diversity may have been underestimated in mostly white British donors.

The CDR3 consists of 14 residues. The germline CDR1 and CDR2 sequences are MGHDK and SYGVNS. Deletions cut 7 bases from V and 8 bases from J, with 20 bases between. This table comes from immunoSEQ multiplex PCR, and its TCRdb copy is limited to in-frame clones, with some not included. The table includes around 79,000 clones, more than 70% detected once. This clone was counted between two and nine times. The antigen is unknown. Sequencing was performed on peripheral blood, taken on day 0 of AZD1222 vaccination. V and J are TRBV25-1 and TRBJ1-2; D perhaps matches TRBD1 (5 bases). The clonotype comes from an adult in good health. The CDR3, as DNA: TGTGCCAGCACCGAGGGGCAGGGTTCTCGGGGCTACACCTTC. Translated, it gives CASTEGQGSRGYTF.